This T cell receptor beta chain was sequenced during a study of sequential checkpoint blockade in melanoma. Turning to the study itself: First-line arms were nivolumab then ipilimumab, or the reverse, randomized 1:1.

The sample's treatment: randomized to nivolumab then ipilimumab (arm A) or the reverse (arm B). None of the patients previously received DNA-damaging chemotherapy. Profiled with immunoSEQ multiplex PCR; TCRdb holds only in-frame clones, not every one. The table includes around 20,000 clones, almost 85% detected once. V gave up 4 bases and J gave up 2 bases; unmatched junction bases: 10. This CDR3 region has 18 residues. Germline CDR1 SGDLS, CDR2 YYNGEE. The V call is TRBV9, the J call TRBJ2-1, with 12 bases matching TRBD2. The sequencing here drew on CD8+ T cells sorted from blood (inferred from file names), taken from a patient given nivolumab and ipilimumab in sequence. The sequence was obtained from a human donor with melanoma. CDR3 residues: CASSPPLTSGRTYNEQFF. The CDR3 region has the DNA TGTGCCAGCAGCCCCCCCCTAACTAGCGGGAGGACCTACAATGAGCAGTTCTTC.